The 31 T cell receptor beta chains given below trace back to one sample, sequenced in a study of blood T cell repertoires in COVID-19. TCRdb's copy holds only in-frame clones and misses some; the assay was immunoSEQ multiplex PCR. The sample lists 250,000 or so clones; 85% to 90% were seen once. Sequencing input: peripheral blood. The receptors stem from a middle-aged woman who had recovered from COVID-19.

V usage is TRBV15 and J usage is TRBJ2-5, with D maybe TRBD2 (7 bases). The CDR3 loop spans 17 amino acids. Germline CDR1 and CDR2: LNHNV and YYDKDF (reference sequence). Trimming took 2 bases from V and 5 from J, leaving 21 bases between them. CDR3 amino acids: CATSRPRYGGLPETQYF. The CDR3 DNA reads as TGTGCCACCAGCAGACCCCGTTACGGGGGGCTACCTGAGACCCAGTACTTC.

The chain is built from TRBV4-3 and TRBJ2-7; 10 bases fit TRBD2. The CDR3 length is 16 residues. V was clipped by 3 bases and J by 3 bases; unmatched bases: 8. From germline, CDR1 is LGHNA and CDR2 YSLEER. The DNA for the CDR3 is TGCGCCAGCAGCCAGGGTAGCGGGGGGCCCTTCTACGAGCAGTACTTC. The encoded protein is CASSQGSGGPFYEQYF.

This chain links TRBV10-1 with TRBJ1-5; perhaps TRBD1 as D (6 bases). Trimming left V 4 bases short and J 4 bases short, with 8 bases between. The CDR3 totals 13 residues. Germline V gene sequence: CDR1 WNHNN, CDR2 SYGVQD (reference sequence). The CDR3 reads CASSGGLNQPQHF. The CDR3 coding sequence is TGCGCCAGCAGTGGGGGGCTGAATCAGCCCCAGCATTTT.

V and J are TRBV15 and TRBJ2-7, with TRBD1 matching 7 bases. V shed 4 bases and J 4 bases; nucleotides not matched to a gene: 10. Germline V gene data show CDR1 as LNHNV and CDR2 as YYDKDF (reference sequence). The length of the CDR3 is 15 residues. CDR3 sequence (DNA): TGTGCCACCAGCACACCGTCGAGACAGGGATACGAGCAGTACTTC. Amino acids: CATSTPSRQGYEQYF. The full variable domain, in which reference TRBV15 and TRBJ2-7 provide the parts outside the CDR3, is DAMVIQNPRYQVTQFGKPVTLSCSQTLNHNVMYWYQQKSSQAPKLLFHYYDKDFNNEADTPDNFQSRRPNTSFCFLDIRSPGLGDTAMYLCATSTPSRQGYEQYFGPGTRLTVT.

This clone was picked up one time. The chain combines TRBV4-1 with TRBJ2-3; D is perhaps TRBD2 (6 bases). The CDR3 has 16 amino acids. The germline V gene has CDR1 MGHRA and CDR2 YSYEKL. Trimming shortened V by 1 base and J by 3 bases, and 14 bases separated the two germline ends. The CDR3, as DNA: TGCGCCAGCAGCCAAGTGTATGGAGGGAGAACAGATACGCAGTATTTT. Its translation: CASSQVYGGRTDTQYF.

This clone came up once. This rearrangement joins TRBV15 to TRBJ2-1; 13 bases line up with TRBD2. V was clipped by 0 bases and J by 7 bases; unmatched bases: 12. Germline lookup yields CDR1 LNHNV and CDR2 YYDKDF (reference sequence). CDR3 length: 19 residues. The CDR3 sequence: CATSREARLAGGPRNEQFF. CDR3 DNA sequence: TGTGCCACCAGCAGAGAAGCCCGACTAGCGGGGGGCCCCCGGAATGAGCAGTTCTTC.

This chain connects TRBV27 to TRBJ2-1; perhaps TRBD2 as D (5 bases). V was pared by 3 bases and J by 0 bases, with 18 bases between. The germline V gene has CDR1 MNHEY and CDR2 SMNVEV (reference sequence). The CDR3 sequence is 18 residues long. Here the CDR3 reads CASSLTLSALSSYNEQFF. CDR3 sequence (DNA): TGTGCCAGCAGTTTGACCCTTAGCGCTCTAAGCTCCTACAATGAGCAGTTCTTC.

The gene calls are TRBV4-1 and TRBJ1-2; 7 positions agree with TRBD1. Germline V gene sequence: CDR1 MGHRA, CDR2 YSYEKL. V shed 2 bases, J shed 1 base, and the junction held 4 bases outside the gene matches. The CDR3 is 15 residues long. Here the CDR3 reads CASSQPGQNNYGYTF. The CDR3 nucleotides are TGCGCCAGCAGCCAACCGGGACAGAATAACTATGGCTACACCTTC.

This rearrangement joins TRBV6-1 to TRBJ2-7; 8 bases map to TRBD1. There are 14 residues in the CDR3. The J segment lost 4 bases and the V segment lost 6 bases, leaving 8 bases of the junction unmatched. CDR1 is MNHNS and CDR2 is SASEGT in the germline V gene. The CDR3 DNA reads as TGTGCCAGCAGAGTAGGACAGGGCACGTACGAGCAGTACTTC. It yields the protein CASRVGQGTYEQYF.

V gene TRBV30 combines with J gene TRBJ1-1, with 10 bases fitting TRBD1. The CDR3 loop spans 14 amino acids. CDR1 is GTSNPN and CDR2 is SVGIG in the germline V gene (reference sequence). V dropped 3 bases and J dropped 1; count of bases not matched to a gene: 2. The CDR3 coding sequence is TGTGCCTGGAGGCGACAGGGGGCGAACACTGAAGCTTTCTTT. It codes for CAWRRQGANTEAFF.

The V call is TRBV27, the J call TRBJ2-4, with D unclear. Germline-derived CDR1 and CDR2 are MNHEY and SMNVEV (reference sequence). The CDR3 length is 14 residues. The V end was cut by 0 bases, the J end by 12 bases, with 15 bases between. CDR3 sequence (DNA): TGTGCCAGCAGTTTATCCCCTCTACCCCGCACTCAGTACTTC. Translating gives CASSLSPLPRTQYF.

This chain links TRBV5-6 with TRBJ1-5; TRBD1 is a possible D gene (5 bases). V gave up 3 bases and J gave up 9 bases, with 13 bases separating them. The CDR3 sequence is 13 residues long. Germline CDR1 is SGHDT and CDR2 is YYEEEE. CDR3 loop: CASSWGTLRPQHF. The CDR3 DNA follows: TGTGCCAGCAGCTGGGGGACTCTTAGGCCCCAGCATTTT.

The chain is built from TRBV15 and TRBJ1-4, with 9 bases identical to TRBD1. V shed 1 base and J 0 bases; nucleotides not matched to a gene: 12. Germline CDR1 reads LNHNV; CDR2 reads YYDKDF (reference sequence). This CDR3 region has 20 residues. In DNA form, the CDR3 reads TGTGCCACCAGCAGAGGGTTTTCCGGGACAGGGACAACAACTAATGAAAAACTGTTTTTT. This translates into CATSRGFSGTGTTTNEKLFF.

The V call is TRBV4-1, the J call TRBJ2-1; D is ambiguous. The CDR3 sequence is 15 residues long. Trimming took off 0 bases at V and 4 bases at J, with 10 bases between the two ends. The V gene's germline CDR1 is MGHRA and CDR2 YSYEKL. CDR3 loop: CASSQEATTYNEQFF. The CDR3 nucleotides read TGCGCCAGCAGCCAAGAAGCAACGACTTACAATGAGCAGTTCTTC.

The chain couples TRBV28 to TRBJ2-1; weak D call: TRBD1 (6 bases). This CDR3 is 11 amino acids long. The V gene's germline CDR1 is MDHEN and CDR2 SYDVKM. V lost 6 bases and J lost 9, with 9 bases in between. CDR3 nucleotide sequence: TGTGCCAGCAGGACCAGGGGTGAGCAGTTCTTC. The encoded protein is CASRTRGEQFF.

This clone showed up just once. The rearrangement joins TRBV6-5 to TRBJ1-4; 9 bases agree with TRBD1. Germline V lookup: CDR1 MNHEY, CDR2 SVGAGI. There are 14 residues in the CDR3. With 6 bases clipped from V and 8 bases from J, the junction kept 7 bases outside the gene matches. The CDR3 coding sequence is TGTGCCAGCAGCCGGGACAGGGTTCAGGAAAAACTGTTTTTT. Encoded protein: CASSRDRVQEKLFF.

The chain combines TRBV10-2 with TRBJ2-1; 8 positions agree with TRBD2. The junction had 5 bases not matched to a gene; V was cut back by 2 bases and J by 2 bases. Per the germline V gene, CDR1 is WSHSY and CDR2 is SAAADI. The CDR3 is made up of 16 amino acids. CDR3 sequence (DNA): TGCGCCAGCAGTGAGCCTGCGGGGGGAGCCTACAATGAGCAGTTCTTC. It yields the protein CASSEPAGGAYNEQFF.

The gene calls are TRBV27 and TRBJ2-5, with a weak D call TRBD2 (5 bases). The CDR3 sequence is 14 residues long. The V end lost 2 bases, the J end lost 5 bases, and 12 bases lay between the germline ends. Germline V gene lookup returns CDR1 MNHEY and CDR2 SMNVEV (reference sequence). Written as DNA, the CDR3 is TGTGCCAGCAGTTTAATCGCGGGTTTTGAGACCCAGTACTTC. This gives the protein CASSLIAGFETQYF.

The CDR3 nucleotides are TGCAGCGTTGCGGCAGGGGAAGAGACCCAGTACTTC. Its protein product is CSVAAGEETQYF. The chain has TRBV29-1 and TRBJ2-5; maybe TRBD1 (6 bases). The CDR3 contains 12 residues. With 4 bases removed from V and 3 bases from J, the gap between germline ends came to 9 bases. Looked up from germline, CDR1 is SQVTM and CDR2 is ANQGSEA.

The chain employs TRBV6-5 and TRBJ1-4; D is unclear. V lost 2 bases, J lost 0 bases, and 10 bases lay in between. The CDR3 sequence is 16 residues long. The V gene's germline CDR1 is MNHEY and CDR2 SVGAGI. CDR3: CASSYAMTTTNEKLFF. The CDR3 region has the DNA TGTGCCAGCAGTTACGCTATGACTACAACTAATGAAAAACTGTTTTTT.

CDR3 DNA sequence: TGTGCCAGCAGCCGACAGGGGGCGAGGGAAGAGACCCAGTACTTC. This encodes CASSRQGAREETQYF. V and J are TRBV7-3 and TRBJ2-5, with 10 positions matching TRBD1. The germline CDR1 and CDR2 sequences are SGHTA and FQGTGA. Trimming removed 5 bases from V and 3 bases from J; junction bases left unmatched: 6. CDR3 length: 15 amino acids.

This clone was seen only once. The chain employs TRBV19 and TRBJ1-1; D might be TRBD1 (5 bases). The CDR3 extends over 12 amino acids. The germline V gene has CDR1 LNHDA and CDR2 SQIVND (reference sequence). The ends were cut back, 6 bases at V and 4 bases at J, with 9 bases in the middle. This CDR3 is CASRWRGTEAFF. The CDR3 DNA sequence: TGTGCCAGTAGGTGGAGGGGCACTGAAGCTTTCTTT. Full variable domain (rest looked up from reference TRBV19 and TRBJ1-1): DGGITQSPKYLFRKEGQNVTLSCEQNLNHDAMYWYRQDPGQGLRLIYYSQIVNDFQKGDIAEGYSVSREKKESFPLTVTSAQKNPTAFYLCASRWRGTEAFFGQGTRLTVV.

The chain uses TRBV6-5 and TRBJ1-2; TRBD1 agrees at 7 bases. V shed 6 bases and J 5 bases; nucleotides not matched to a gene: 12. Per the germline V gene, CDR1 is MNHEY and CDR2 is SVGAGI. The CDR3 sequence is 15 residues long. The CDR3 loop reads CASRRAGTEGYGYTF. CDR3 coding DNA: TGTGCCAGCAGGCGGGCCGGGACAGAGGGATATGGCTACACCTTC.

The CDR3 DNA reads as TGCGCCAGCAGCTTTACAGGAGCCTACGAGCAGTACTTC. This gives the protein CASSFTGAYEQYF. This chain connects TRBV5-1 to TRBJ2-7; D is possibly TRBD1 (5 bases). V was trimmed by 2 bases and J by 2 bases, leaving 8 bases between them. The CDR3 totals 13 residues. The germline V gene encodes CDR1 SGHRS and CDR2 YFSETQ.

This chain uses TRBV5-1 with TRBJ1-2, with D possibly matching TRBD1 (6 bases). CDR1 and CDR2 (germline): SGHRS, YFSETQ. V was clipped by 2 bases and J by 4 bases, with 9 bases between them. This CDR3 region has 13 residues. The CDR3 sequence: CASSLRDTYGYTF. In DNA form, the CDR3 reads TGCGCCAGCAGCTTACGGGACACCTATGGCTACACCTTC.

The rearrangement links TRBV25-1 to TRBJ2-3, with TRBD1 identical over 11 bases. V dropped 7 bases and J dropped 3; count of bases not matched to a gene: 9. The germline CDR1 and CDR2 sequences are MGHDK and SYGVNS. This CDR3 is 16 amino acids long. CDR3 in amino acids: CASTRGGTGGTDTQYF. CDR3 in DNA: TGTGCCAGCACCCGGGGGGGGACAGGGGGAACAGATACGCAGTATTTT.

The chain couples TRBV9 to TRBJ2-1; 7 bases agree with TRBD2. The ends lost 7 bases at V and 13 bases at J; junction bases unmatched: 11. The CDR3 runs to 12 residues. Germline V gene lookup returns CDR1 SGDLS and CDR2 YYNGEE. CDR3 sequence: CASGGLTTKQFF. The CDR3 region has the DNA TGTGCCAGCGGGGGACTAACCACGAAACAGTTCTTC.

The gene calls are TRBV6-2 or TRBV6-3 and TRBJ1-1; 8 bases fit TRBD1. The junction had 6 bases not matched to a gene; V was cut back by 5 bases and J by 1 base. Germline V gives CDR1 MNHEY, CDR2 SVGEGT. The length of the CDR3 is 15 residues. CDR3 region: CASSPRGLKNTEAFF. CDR3 sequence (DNA): TGTGCCAGCAGTCCCAGGGGGCTCAAGAACACTGAAGCTTTCTTT.

V is TRBV5-1 and J is TRBJ2-3; weak D call: TRBD1 (6 bases). The germline gives CDR1 SGHRS, CDR2 YFSETQ. This CDR3 spans 16 amino acids. V gave up 0 bases and J gave up 3 bases, with 14 bases separating them. The CDR3 region has the DNA TGCGCCAGCAGCTTGGTGGGGGCAGGGCTGACAGATACGCAGTATTTT. Residues: CASSLVGAGLTDTQYF.

The chain links TRBV28 to TRBJ2-5; possible D gene TRBD1, 6 bases. Per germline, CDR1 MDHEN and CDR2 SYDVKM. Trimming cost V 4 bases and J 3 bases, with 12 bases left between them. The CDR3 totals 14 residues. The CDR3 nucleotides read TGTGCCAGCAGTTATAGTCCAGGGGAAGAGACCCAGTACTTC. It yields the protein CASSYSPGEETQYF.

The V call is TRBV27, the J call TRBJ2-4; 7 nucleotides match TRBD1. Germline loops: CDR1 MNHEY, CDR2 SMNVEV (reference sequence). This CDR3 comprises 18 residues. The V gene end was trimmed by 3 bases and the J gene end by 6 bases; junction bases not matched to a gene: 17. In DNA form, the CDR3 reads TGTGCCAGCAGTTTCGGAGGAAGAGGGGGCGCGGAAGGAAACATTCAGTACTTC. Encoded protein: CASSFGGRGGAEGNIQYF.